A selection of T cell receptor beta chains follows, all from one sample in a study of radiotherapy plus CTLA-4 blockade in lung cancer. Repertoires were generated with immunoSEQ multiplex PCR, while TCRdb's copy carries only in-frame clones and drops some. The sample has about 51,000 clones, roughly three quarters seen once. This specimen consisted of peripheral blood, obtained from a patient treated with radiotherapy plus ipilimumab. These receptors were obtained from a human donor with non-small cell lung cancer who had a complete response to radiotherapy plus ipilimumab. CDR3s include the opening cysteine and the closing phenylalanine or tryptophan. D genes are given only for firm matches. Expanded clones get a size class; other rows say once, few or many, or leave the size out.

abundance | j_gene | d_gene | v_gene | CDR3aa | CDR3nt
- | TRBJ1-2 | - | TRBV7-2 | CASSRDTGPYGYTF | TGTGCCAGCAGCCGGGACACGGGACCCTATGGCTACACCTTC
- | TRBJ1-5 | - | TRBV2 | CATAREQASNQPQHF | TGTGCCACCGCTAGGGAACAGGCTAGCAATCAGCCCCAGCATTTT
- | TRBJ2-5 | TRBD1 | TRBV14 | CASSHQIRGHETQYF | TGTGCCAGCAGCCATCAGATCAGGGGGCACGAGACCCAGTACTTC
- | TRBJ2-1 | TRBD1 | TRBV7-9 | CASSSGQGSNEQFF | TGTGCCAGCAGCTCGGGACAGGGGTCCAATGAGCAGTTCTTC
few | TRBJ1-1 | - | TRBV15 | CATSRDLGLNTEAFF | TGTGCCACCAGCAGAGACCTGGGGCTGAACACTGAAGCTTTCTTT
- | TRBJ1-1 | - | TRBV5-1 | CASSNRRVGAMNTEAFF | TGCGCCAGCAGCAACCGCCGGGTTGGGGCAATGAACACTGAAGCTTTCTTT
- | TRBJ2-7 | - | TRBV9 | CASSVVPTLDKPYEQYF | TGTGCCAGCAGCGTAGTACCCACACTTGACAAGCCCTACGAGCAGTACTTC
- | TRBJ1-1 | TRBD1 | TRBV29-1 | CSVPLGQGFLNTEAFF | TGCAGCGTTCCCCTTGGACAGGGGTTTCTGAACACTGAAGCTTTCTTT
- | TRBJ2-7 | - | TRBV2 | CASSPSSQNGEQYF | TGTGCCAGCAGTCCTAGTTCACAAAACGGCGAGCAGTACTTC
- | TRBJ2-7 | - | TRBV14 | CASSQEEGYEQYF | TGTGCCAGCAGCCAAGAAGAGGGCTACGAGCAGTACTTC
- | TRBJ2-2 | TRBD1 | TRBV10-1 | CASSEDRLNTGELFF | TGCGCCAGCAGCGAGGACAGGTTGAACACCGGGGAGCTGTTTTTT
- | TRBJ2-3 | TRBD2 | TRBV2 | CASSLAGATDTQYF | TGTGCCAGCAGTTTAGCGGGGGCCACAGATACGCAGTATTTT
- | TRBJ1-1 | TRBD1 | TRBV7-2 | CASSLEPGQGYTEAFF | TGTGCCAGCAGCTTAGAGCCGGGACAGGGATACACTGAAGCTTTCTTT
- | TRBJ2-7 | TRBD2 | TRBV5-6 | CASSLVSGRAYEQYF | TGTGCCAGCAGCTTGGTTTCGGGGAGGGCCTACGAGCAGTACTTC
- | TRBJ2-5 | - | TRBV7-2 | CASSSWGLSQETQYF | TGTGCCAGCAGCTCTTGGGGACTTTCCCAAGAGACCCAGTACTTC
- | TRBJ1-2 | - | TRBV19 | CASSIRERVHGYTF | TGTGCCAGTAGTATCAGAGAGAGGGTTCATGGCTACACCTTC
- | TRBJ1-5 | - | TRBV18 | CASSPLQDGGQPQHF | TGTGCCAGCTCACCCCTCCAGGATGGTGGTCAGCCCCAGCATTTT
- | TRBJ1-1 | - | TRBV5-6 | CASSLRSSRGAFF | TGTGCCAGCAGCTTGAGGAGCAGCCGTGGAGCTTTCTTT
- | TRBJ2-7 | - | TRBV4-3 | CASSQGIRGGSDYEQYF | TGCGCCAGCAGCCAAGGTATTAGGGGGGGGTCGGACTACGAGCAGTACTTC
- | TRBJ1-2 | - | TRBV7-9 | CASSLGAGDYGYTF | TGTGCCAGCAGCTTAGGAGCGGGGGACTATGGCTACACCTTC
medium-sized | TRBJ1-5 | TRBD1 | TRBV7-2 | CASSLRAGTGALNQPQHF | TGTGCCAGCAGCTTAAGAGCCGGGACAGGGGCCCTCAATCAGCCCCAGCATTTT
- | TRBJ2-3 | TRBD2 | TRBV18 | CASSIAGGSTDTQYF | TGTGCCAGCTCAATAGCGGGAGGGAGCACAGATACGCAGTATTTT
- | TRBJ2-5 | - | TRBV19 | CASSIDLVGVETQYF | TGTGCCAGTAGTATAGATCTAGTTGGTGTGGAGACCCAGTACTTC